This T cell receptor beta chain was obtained from a study of PD-1 blockade in mismatch repair-deficient tumors. Study background: Enrolled about 2013-2017, patients had progressing, pretreated mismatch repair-deficient cancers of 11 to 13 types.

Study findings and constraints: Tumor-resident clones, often undetectable pretreatment in blood, expanded then contracted after pembrolizumab.

Here immunoSEQ multiplex PCR was the method, and the copy in TCRdb shows in-frame clones only, minus some. The table lists under 150,000 clones, 86% of them singletons, with roughly 13% in the top ten. Mismatch repair deficiency was confirmed in all patients, by PCR or immunohistochemistry. TCRs were sequenced from a few patients responding to pembrolizumab. About this clone itself: Its antigen is as yet unknown.

Between the trimmed V and J ends, which lost 0 bases and 2 bases, there was a span of 13 bases. This CDR3 has 16 amino acids. Per germline, CDR1 MNHEY and CDR2 SVGAGI. The material sequenced was peripheral blood, taken 44 weeks after starting pembrolizumab. The J gene is TRBJ2-5, the V gene TRBV6-5, with no clear D. This sequence originates from an adult with mismatch repair-deficient cancer. The DNA for the CDR3 is TGTGCCAGCAGTTACTCATGGGCCCATGGGCAAGAGACCCAGTACTTC. Translated: CASSYSWAHGQETQYF.